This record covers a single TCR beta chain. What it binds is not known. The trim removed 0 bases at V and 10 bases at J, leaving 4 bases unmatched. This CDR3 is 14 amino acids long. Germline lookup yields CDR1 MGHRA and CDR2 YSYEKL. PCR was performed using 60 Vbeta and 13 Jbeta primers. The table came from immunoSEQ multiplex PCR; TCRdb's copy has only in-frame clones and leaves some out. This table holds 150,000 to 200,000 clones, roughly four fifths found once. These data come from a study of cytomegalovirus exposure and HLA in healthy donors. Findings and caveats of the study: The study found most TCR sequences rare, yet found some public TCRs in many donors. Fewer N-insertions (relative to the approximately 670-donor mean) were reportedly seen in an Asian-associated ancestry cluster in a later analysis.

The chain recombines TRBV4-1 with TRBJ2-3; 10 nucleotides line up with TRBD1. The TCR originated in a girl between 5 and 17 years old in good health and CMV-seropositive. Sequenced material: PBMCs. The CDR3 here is CASSQDRTGGAQYF. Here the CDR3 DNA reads TGCGCCAGCAGCCAAGATCGGACAGGGGGAGCGCAGTATTTT.